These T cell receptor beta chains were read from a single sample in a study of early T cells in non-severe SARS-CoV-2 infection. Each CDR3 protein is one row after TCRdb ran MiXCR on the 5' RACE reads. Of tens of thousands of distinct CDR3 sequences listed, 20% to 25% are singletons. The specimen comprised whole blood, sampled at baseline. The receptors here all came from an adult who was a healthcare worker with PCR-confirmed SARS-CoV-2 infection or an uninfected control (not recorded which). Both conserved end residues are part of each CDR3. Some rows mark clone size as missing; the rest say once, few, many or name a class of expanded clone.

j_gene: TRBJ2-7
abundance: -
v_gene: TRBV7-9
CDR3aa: CASSLSSGTSYEQYF

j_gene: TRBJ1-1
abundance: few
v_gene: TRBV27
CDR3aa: CASSTGQGMATEAFF

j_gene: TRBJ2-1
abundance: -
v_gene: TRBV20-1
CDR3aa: CSASVPGQSYNEQFF

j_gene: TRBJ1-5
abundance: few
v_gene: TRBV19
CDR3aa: CASKDGDQPQHF

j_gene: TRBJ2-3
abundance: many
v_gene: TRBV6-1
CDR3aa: CASSGENTDTQYF

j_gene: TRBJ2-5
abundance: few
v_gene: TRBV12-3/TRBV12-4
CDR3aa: CASSPNRQGETQYF

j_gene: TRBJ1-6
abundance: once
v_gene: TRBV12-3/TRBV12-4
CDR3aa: CASSFGTRSSYNSPLHF

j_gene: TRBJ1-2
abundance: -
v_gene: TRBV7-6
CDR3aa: CASSPDGGSYGYTF

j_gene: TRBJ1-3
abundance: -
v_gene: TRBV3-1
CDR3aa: CASSLQRSGNTIYF

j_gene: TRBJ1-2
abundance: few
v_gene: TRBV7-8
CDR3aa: CASSYGQSYGYTF